Listed here are 9 T cell receptor beta chains from one sample, sequenced in a study of PD-1 blockade in mismatch repair-deficient tumors. TCRdb keeps only in-frame clones here, not all; method: immunoSEQ multiplex PCR. The sample includes about 68,000 clones, approximately 78% seen only once; the top ten take roughly 5.5%. The sample consisted of peripheral blood, taken 2 weeks after starting pembrolizumab. Every receptor here comes from an adult with mismatch repair-deficient cancer.

J is TRBJ2-2 and V is TRBV7-3, with unresolved D. This CDR3 has 15 residues. Per germline, CDR1 SGHTA and CDR2 FQGTGA. The V and J ends lost 2 bases and 4 bases respectively, with 11 bases between them. The CDR3 nucleotides read TGTGCCAGCAGCTTAGGGCGGATGGGCACCGGGGAGCTGTTTTTT. Protein sequence: CASSLGRMGTGELFF. The full variable domain, rest sourced from reference TRBV7-3 and TRBJ2-2, is GAGVSQTPSNKVTEKGKYVELRCDPISGHTALYWYRQSLGQGPEFLIYFQGTGAADDSGLPNDRFFAVRPEGSVSTLKIQRTERGDSAVYLCASSLGRMGTGELFFGEGSRLTVL.

The J gene is TRBJ1-3, the V gene TRBV2; TRBD1 agrees at 8 bases. Per germline, CDR1 SNHLY and CDR2 FYNNEI. V trimming: 7 bases; J trimming: 8 bases; junction bases outside the gene matches: 7. This CDR3 spans 13 amino acids. Here the CDR3 DNA reads TGTGCCAGCAAGGACAGGGCAGAATACACCATATATTTT. Its protein product is CASKDRAEYTIYF.

This clone turned up a few times. The chain combines TRBV6-6 with TRBJ1-2, with D possibly matching TRBD1 (5 bases). The germline gives CDR1 MNHNY, CDR2 SVGAGI (reference sequence). Deletions cut 4 bases from V and 4 bases from J, with 10 bases between. The CDR3 is 13 amino acids. The DNA for the CDR3 is TGTGCCAGCAGTTTGGGGCAGACCTATGGCTACACCTTC. Residues: CASSLGQTYGYTF.

V gene TRBV11-2 combines with J gene TRBJ2-7; D remains unclear. Germline CDR1 reads SGHAT; CDR2 reads FQNNGV. Trimming removed 3 bases from V and 6 bases from J, with 15 bases in between. This CDR3 has 14 amino acids. CDR3 protein: CASSLNPIPFEQYF. Written as DNA, the CDR3 is TGTGCCAGCAGCTTGAACCCCATCCCGTTCGAGCAGTACTTC. Complete variable domain (other parts from reference TRBV11-2 and TRBJ2-7): EAGVAQSPRYKIIEKRQSVAFWCNPISGHATLYWYQQILGQGPKLLIQFQNNGVVDDSQLPKDRFSAERLKGVDSTLKIQPAKLEDSAVYLCASSLNPIPFEQYFGPGTRLTVT.

The chain links TRBV2 to TRBJ2-5; 14 nucleotides align to TRBD2. J was trimmed by 7 bases and V by 6 bases; bases with no gene match: 13. The CDR3 covers 17 residues. Germline CDR1 reads SNHLY; CDR2 reads FYNNEI. The CDR3 DNA sequence: TGTGCCAGCAGAGGACTAGCGGGAGGACCCCACAGGGGGACCCAGTACTTC. As protein: CASRGLAGGPHRGTQYF.

The V and J genes are TRBV6-5 and TRBJ2-1; D gene unclear. Germline V gene sequence: CDR1 MNHEY, CDR2 SVGAGI. V lost 8 bases to trimming and J lost 4 bases, with 3 bases between them. The CDR3 consists of 10 residues. Here the CDR3 DNA reads TGTGCCAGCGGGTACAATGAGCAGTTCTTC. Translation: CASGYNEQFF.

The chain carries TRBV7-9 and TRBJ2-3, with 9 bases matching TRBD1. Trimming at V came to 5 bases and at J to 3 bases, leaving 12 bases not matched to a gene. The germline V gene encodes CDR1 SEHNR and CDR2 FQNEAQ (reference sequence). This CDR3 region has 17 residues. The CDR3 sequence is CASSPPDRGRGTDTQYF. The CDR3 DNA follows: TGTGCCAGCAGCCCCCCGGACAGGGGTAGGGGGACAGATACGCAGTATTTT.

This clone appeared once. The genes are TRBV6-5 and TRBJ1-2; 9 bases map to TRBD1. The V and J ends lost 6 bases and 7 bases, in that order; junction bases with no gene match: 6. Germline V gene lookup returns CDR1 MNHEY and CDR2 SVGAGI. The CDR3 runs to 13 residues. The CDR3 spells CASRGTGFSGYTF. CDR3 in DNA: TGTGCCAGCAGGGGGACAGGGTTCTCTGGCTACACCTTC.

CDR3 nucleotides: TGTGCCAGCAGTCCCGACCGGGACAGAAAGACTGAAGCTTTCTTT. Protein product: CASSPDRDRKTEAFF. The rearrangement joins TRBV27 to TRBJ1-1; 7 nucleotides line up with TRBD1. Looked up from germline, CDR1 is MNHEY and CDR2 is SMNVEV (reference sequence). After removal of 5 bases from V and 5 bases from J, the junction contained 11 bases not matched to a gene. CDR3 length: 15 residues.